This T cell receptor beta chain was observed in a study of blood T cell repertoires in COVID-19. Study context: Donors in the United States, Italy and Spain gave samples during acute or convalescent COVID-19. T cells, B-cell-depleted T cells, or PBMCs provided the cDNA or gDNA that served as material.

Germline CDR1 reads SGDLS; CDR2 reads YYNGEE. The V and J ends lost 2 bases and 2 bases respectively, with 10 bases between them. The CDR3 has 14 residues. Methods used by the authors: Amplification of reference gene primers was used by the study to estimate nucleated cell counts. Clones were read by immunoSEQ multiplex PCR, and TCRdb kept only the in-frame ones, dropping some. D and trimming come from the DNA, and the V and J calls and clone size come from that table. The table has a few hundred thousand clones, about 90% seen once. The sequence came from a woman aged 70 to 79 with COVID-19, enrolled during active disease. The rearrangement joins TRBV9 to TRBJ1-2; D is unclear. The material sequenced was peripheral blood. The CDR3 reads CASSVTDGNYGYTF. Written as DNA, the CDR3 is TGTGCCAGCAGCGTCACCGACGGGAACTATGGCTACACCTTC. Based on the CDR3 plus reference TRBV9 and TRBJ1-2, the full variable domain is DSGVTQTPKHLITATGQRVTLRCSPRSGDLSVYWYQQSLDQGLQFLIQYYNGEERAKGNILERFSAQQFPDLHSELNLSSLELGDSALYFCASSVTDGNYGYTFGSGTRLTVV.